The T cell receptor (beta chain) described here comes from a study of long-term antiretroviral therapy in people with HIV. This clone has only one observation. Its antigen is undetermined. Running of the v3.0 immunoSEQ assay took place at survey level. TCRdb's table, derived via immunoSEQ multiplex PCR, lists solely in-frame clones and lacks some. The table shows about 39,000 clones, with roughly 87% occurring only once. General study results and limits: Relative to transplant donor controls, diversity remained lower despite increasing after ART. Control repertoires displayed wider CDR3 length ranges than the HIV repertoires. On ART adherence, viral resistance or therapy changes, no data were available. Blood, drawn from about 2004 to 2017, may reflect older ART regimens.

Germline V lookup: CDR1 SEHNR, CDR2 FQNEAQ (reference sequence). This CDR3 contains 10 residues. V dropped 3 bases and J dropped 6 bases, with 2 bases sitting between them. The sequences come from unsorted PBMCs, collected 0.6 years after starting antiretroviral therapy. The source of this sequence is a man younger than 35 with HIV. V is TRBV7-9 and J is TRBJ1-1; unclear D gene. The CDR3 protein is CASSLSEAFF. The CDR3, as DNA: TGTGCCAGCAGCTTGTCTGAAGCTTTCTTT. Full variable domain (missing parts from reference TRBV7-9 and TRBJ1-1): DTGVSQNPRHKITKRGQNVTFRCDPISEHNRLYWYRQTLGQGPEFLTYFQNEAQLEKSRLLSDRFSAERPKGSFSTLEIQRTEQGDSAMYLCASSLSEAFFGQGTRLTVV.